This T cell receptor beta chain was observed in a study of blood T cell repertoires in COVID-19. Data came from immunoSEQ multiplex PCR; TCRdb stores just in-frame clones and leaves some out. The data contain roughly 140,000 clones, 80% to 85% of them singletons. Participants' own reports of clinical history determined their cohort assignment. Deletions cut 5 bases from V and 10 bases from J, with 20 bases between. The CDR3 has 14 amino acids. Germline assignment: CDR1 SEHNR and CDR2 FQNEAQ (reference sequence). The sequenced sample consisted of PBMCs or T cells enriched from blood (not recorded which). The chain uses TRBV7-9 and TRBJ1-1; D is uncertain. This TCR was sampled from a woman aged 45 to 65 who had been exposed to COVID-19. For the CDR3, the DNA is TGTGCCAGCAGCAGACCAGAGGGCGGAGGGAGAGCTTTCTTT. It encodes CASSRPEGGGRAFF. Supplemented by reference TRBV7-9 and TRBJ1-1, the full variable domain reads DTGVSQNPRHKITKRGQNVTFRCDPISEHNRLYWYRQTLGQGPEFLTYFQNEAQLEKSRLLSDRFSAERPKGSFSTLEIQRTEQGDSAMYLCASSRPEGGGRAFFGQGTRLTVV.